A single T cell receptor beta chain is shown here with its context. This sample is drawn from a study of blood T cell repertoires in COVID-19. V shed 4 bases and J 2 bases; nucleotides not matched to a gene: 9. From germline, CDR1 is SGHRS and CDR2 YFSETQ. The CDR3 spans 15 residues. The table came from immunoSEQ multiplex PCR; TCRdb's copy has only in-frame clones and leaves some out. In the table there are tens of thousands of clones, roughly four fifths of which are singletons. This receptor was identified in a man aged 60 to 75 with COVID-19, enrolled during active disease. Sequenced material: peripheral blood. The chain recombines TRBV5-1 with TRBJ2-7, with 7 positions matching TRBD2. The CDR3 DNA sequence: TGCGCCAGCAGCGGGGGGGGAGCCGGGCCCTACGAGCAGTACTTC. Translation: CASSGGGAGPYEQYF.